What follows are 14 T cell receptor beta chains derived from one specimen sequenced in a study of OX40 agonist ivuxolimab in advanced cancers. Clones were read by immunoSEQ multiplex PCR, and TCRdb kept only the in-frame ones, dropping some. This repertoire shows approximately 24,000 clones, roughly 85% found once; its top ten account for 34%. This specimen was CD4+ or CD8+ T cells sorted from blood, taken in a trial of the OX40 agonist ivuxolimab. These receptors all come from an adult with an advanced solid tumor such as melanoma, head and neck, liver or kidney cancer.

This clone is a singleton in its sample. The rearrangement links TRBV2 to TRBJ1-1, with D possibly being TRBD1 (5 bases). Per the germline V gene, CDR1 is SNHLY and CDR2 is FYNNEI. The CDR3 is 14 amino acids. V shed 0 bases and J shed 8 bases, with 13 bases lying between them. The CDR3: CASSEAPETAEAFF. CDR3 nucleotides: TGTGCCAGCAGTGAAGCGCCGGAGACAGCAGAAGCTTTCTTT. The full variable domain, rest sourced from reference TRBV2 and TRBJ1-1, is EPEVTQTPSHQVTQMGQEVILRCVPISNHLYFYWYRQILGQKVEFLVSFYNNEISEKSEIFDDQFSVERPDGSNFTLKIRSTKLEDSAMYFCASSEAPETAEAFFGQGTRLTVV.

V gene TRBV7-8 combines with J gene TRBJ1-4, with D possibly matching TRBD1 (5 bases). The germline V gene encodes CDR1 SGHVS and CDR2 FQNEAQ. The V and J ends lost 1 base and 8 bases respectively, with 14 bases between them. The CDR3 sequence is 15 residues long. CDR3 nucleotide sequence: TGTGCCAGCAGCTTAGGGGCAGGGTTATGGGAAAAACTGTTTTTT. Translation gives CASSLGAGLWEKLFF.

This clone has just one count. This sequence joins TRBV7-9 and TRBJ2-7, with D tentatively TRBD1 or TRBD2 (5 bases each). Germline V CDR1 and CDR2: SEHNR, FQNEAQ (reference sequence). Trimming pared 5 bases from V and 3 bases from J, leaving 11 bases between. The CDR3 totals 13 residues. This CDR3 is CASSGWDGYEQYF. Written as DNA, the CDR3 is TGTGCCAGCAGCGGTTGGGACGGCTACGAGCAGTACTTC.

The CDR3 DNA follows: TGTGCCAGAGCGCACATCTTGACCGTCCGGACTAGCGGGCCACAAGAGACCCAGTACTTC. It specifies CARAHILTVRTSGPQETQYF. J is TRBJ2-5 and V is TRBV6-4; TRBD2 aligns across 11 bases. The CDR3 has 20 amino acids. Germline loops: CDR1 MRHNA, CDR2 SNTAGT. J lost 2 bases, V lost 9 bases, and 23 bases had no gene match.

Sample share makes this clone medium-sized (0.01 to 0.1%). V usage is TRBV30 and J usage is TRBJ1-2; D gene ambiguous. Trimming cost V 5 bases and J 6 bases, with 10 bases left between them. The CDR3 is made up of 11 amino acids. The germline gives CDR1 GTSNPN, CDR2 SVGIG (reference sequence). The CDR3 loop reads CAWLWVHGYTF. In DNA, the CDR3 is TGTGCCTGGCTGTGGGTCCATGGCTACACCTTC.

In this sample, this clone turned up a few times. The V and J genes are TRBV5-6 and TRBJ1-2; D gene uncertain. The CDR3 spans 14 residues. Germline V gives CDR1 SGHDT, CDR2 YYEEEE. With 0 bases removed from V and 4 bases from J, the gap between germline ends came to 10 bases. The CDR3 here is CASSLGGSSYGYTF. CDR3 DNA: TGTGCCAGCAGCTTGGGAGGCAGTTCCTATGGCTACACCTTC.

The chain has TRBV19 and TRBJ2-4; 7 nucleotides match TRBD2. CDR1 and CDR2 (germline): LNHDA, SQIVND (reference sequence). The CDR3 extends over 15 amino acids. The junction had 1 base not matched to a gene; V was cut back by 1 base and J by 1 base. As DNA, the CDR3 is TGTGCCAGTAGTATAGGGGGGGGTGCCAAAAACATTCAGTACTTC. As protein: CASSIGGGAKNIQYF.

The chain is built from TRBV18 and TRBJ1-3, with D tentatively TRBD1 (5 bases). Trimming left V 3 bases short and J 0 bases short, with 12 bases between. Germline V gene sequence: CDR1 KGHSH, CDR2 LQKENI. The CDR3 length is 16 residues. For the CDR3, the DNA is TGTGCCAGCTCACCTACTGCCAGGGACTCTGGAAACACCATATATTTT. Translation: CASSPTARDSGNTIYF.

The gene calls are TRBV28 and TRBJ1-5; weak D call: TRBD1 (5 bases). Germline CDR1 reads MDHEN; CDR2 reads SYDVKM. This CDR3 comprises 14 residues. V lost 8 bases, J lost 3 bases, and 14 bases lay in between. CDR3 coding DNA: TGTGCCAGCCTGCAGGGAGTATACAATCAGCCCCAGCATTTT. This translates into CASLQGVYNQPQHF.

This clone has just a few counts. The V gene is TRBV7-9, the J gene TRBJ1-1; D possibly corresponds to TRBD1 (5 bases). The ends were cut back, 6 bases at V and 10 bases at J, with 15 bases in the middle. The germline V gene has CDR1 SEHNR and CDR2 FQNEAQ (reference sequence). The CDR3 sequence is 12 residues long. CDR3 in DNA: TGTGCCAGCAGTGACGGGGCCCTCATAGCTTTCTTT. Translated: CASSDGALIAFF.

The CDR3 here is CASSYSTGVDGYTF. CDR3 sequence (DNA): TGTGCCAGCAGTTACTCCACAGGGGTGGATGGCTACACCTTC. This chain joins TRBV6-6 and TRBJ1-2; 7 nucleotides align to TRBD1. J gave up 6 bases and V 0 bases, and 4 bases lay outside the gene matches. This CDR3 has 14 residues. Germline CDR1 reads MNHNY; CDR2 reads SVGAGI (reference sequence).

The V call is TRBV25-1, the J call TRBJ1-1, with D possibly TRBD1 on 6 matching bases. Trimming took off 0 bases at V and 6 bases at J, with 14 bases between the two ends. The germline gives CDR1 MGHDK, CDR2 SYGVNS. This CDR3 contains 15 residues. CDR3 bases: TGTGCCAGCAGTGAATATGAGCAGGGGAGAGCTGAAGCTTTCTTT. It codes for CASSEYEQGRAEAFF. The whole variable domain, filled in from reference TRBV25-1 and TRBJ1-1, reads EADIYQTPRYLVIGTGKKITLECSQTMGHDKMYWYQQDPGMELHLIHYSYGVNSTEKGDLSSESTVSRIRTEHFPLTLESARPSHTSQYLCASSEYEQGRAEAFFGQGTRLTVV.

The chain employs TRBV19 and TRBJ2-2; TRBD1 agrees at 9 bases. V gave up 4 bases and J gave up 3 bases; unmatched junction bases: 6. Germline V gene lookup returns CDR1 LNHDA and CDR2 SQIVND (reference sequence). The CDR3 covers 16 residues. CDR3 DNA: TGTGCCAGTAGTACGGACAGGGGCGGGGACACCGGGGAGCTGTTTTTT. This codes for CASSTDRGGDTGELFF.

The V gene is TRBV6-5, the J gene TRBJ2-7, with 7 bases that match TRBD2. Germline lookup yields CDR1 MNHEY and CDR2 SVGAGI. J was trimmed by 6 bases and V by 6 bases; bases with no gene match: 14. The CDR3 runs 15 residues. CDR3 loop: CASSFHSTSLREQYF. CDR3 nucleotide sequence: TGTGCCAGCAGCTTTCACTCGACTAGCCTACGCGAGCAGTACTTC.